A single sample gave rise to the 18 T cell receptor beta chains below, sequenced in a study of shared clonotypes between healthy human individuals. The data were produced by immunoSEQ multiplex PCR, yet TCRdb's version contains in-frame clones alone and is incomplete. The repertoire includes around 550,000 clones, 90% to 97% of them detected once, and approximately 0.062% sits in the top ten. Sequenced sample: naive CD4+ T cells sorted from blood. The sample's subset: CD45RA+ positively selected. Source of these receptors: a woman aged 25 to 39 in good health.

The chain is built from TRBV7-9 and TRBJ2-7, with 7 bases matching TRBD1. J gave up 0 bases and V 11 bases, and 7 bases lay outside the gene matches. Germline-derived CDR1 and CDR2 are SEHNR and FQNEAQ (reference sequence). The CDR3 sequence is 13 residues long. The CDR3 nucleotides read TGTGCCTTCCAGGGGGAACACTCCTACGAGCAGTACTTC. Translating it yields CAFQGEHSYEQYF.

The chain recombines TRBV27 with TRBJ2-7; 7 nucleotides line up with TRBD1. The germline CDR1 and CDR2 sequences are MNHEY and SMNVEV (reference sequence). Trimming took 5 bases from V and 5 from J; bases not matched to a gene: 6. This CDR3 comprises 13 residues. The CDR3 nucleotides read TGTGCCAGCAGTCCGGCGACAGGGCACGAGCAGTACTTC. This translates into CASSPATGHEQYF.

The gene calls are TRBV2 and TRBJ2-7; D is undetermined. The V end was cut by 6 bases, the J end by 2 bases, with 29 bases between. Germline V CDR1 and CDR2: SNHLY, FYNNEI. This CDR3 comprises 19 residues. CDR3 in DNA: TGTGCCAGCAGGGCCGGCCGCGGCATCCCGGGCTCCTCTCCCTACGAGCAGTACTTC. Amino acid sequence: CASRAGRGIPGSSPYEQYF.

For the CDR3, the DNA is TGTGCCAGCAGCTTAGCGGAGACAGTCGGCTACGAGCAGTACTTC. Its translation: CASSLAETVGYEQYF. The gene calls are TRBV7-9 and TRBJ2-7, with D possibly TRBD1 on 5 matching bases. CDR3 length: 15 amino acids. Trimming left V 0 bases short and J 3 bases short, with 12 bases between. Germline loops: CDR1 SEHNR, CDR2 FQNEAQ (reference sequence).

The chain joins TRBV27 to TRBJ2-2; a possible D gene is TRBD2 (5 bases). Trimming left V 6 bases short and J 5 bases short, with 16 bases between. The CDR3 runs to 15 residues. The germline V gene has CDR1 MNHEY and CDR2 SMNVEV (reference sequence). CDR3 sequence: CASSRYRPGTGELFF. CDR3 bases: TGTGCCAGCAGCCGGTACCGCCCGGGAACCGGGGAGCTGTTTTTT.

The DNA for the CDR3 is TGTGCCAGCCCGGGGACTAGCGGGAGGGCCCACACCGGGGAGCTGTTTTTT. Amino acids: CASPGTSGRAHTGELFF. The chain uses TRBV14 and TRBJ2-2; TRBD2 matches at 16 bases. Trimming removed 8 bases from V and 3 bases from J; junction bases left unmatched: 6. CDR3 length equals 17 residues. Germline lookup yields CDR1 SGHDN and CDR2 FVKESK. Full variable domain (outside the CDR3, taken from reference TRBV14 and TRBJ2-2): EAGVTQFPSHSVIEKGQTVTLRCDPISGHDNLYWYRRVMGKEIKFLLHFVKESKQDESGMPNNRFLAERTGGTYSTLKVQPAELEDSGVYFCASPGTSGRAHTGELFFGEGSRLTVL.

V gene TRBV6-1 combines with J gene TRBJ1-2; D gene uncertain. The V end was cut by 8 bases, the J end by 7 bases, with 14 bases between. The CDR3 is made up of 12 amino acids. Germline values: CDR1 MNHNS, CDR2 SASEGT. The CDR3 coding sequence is TGTGCCAGCGTTCTCTCCCCCGCTGGCTACACCTTC. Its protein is CASVLSPAGYTF.

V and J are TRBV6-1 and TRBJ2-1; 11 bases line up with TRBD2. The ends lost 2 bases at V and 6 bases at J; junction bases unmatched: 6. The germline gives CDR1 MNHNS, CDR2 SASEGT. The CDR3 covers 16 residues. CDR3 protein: CASSEQTSGRGNEQFF. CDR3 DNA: TGTGCCAGCAGTGAACAAACTAGCGGGAGAGGCAATGAGCAGTTCTTC.

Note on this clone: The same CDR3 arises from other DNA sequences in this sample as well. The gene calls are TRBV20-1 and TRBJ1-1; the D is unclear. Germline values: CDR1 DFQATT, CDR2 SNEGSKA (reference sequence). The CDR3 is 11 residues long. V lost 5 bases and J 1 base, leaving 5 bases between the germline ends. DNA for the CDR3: TGCAGTGCTCCACAGAACACTGAAGCTTTCTTT. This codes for CSAPQNTEAFF.

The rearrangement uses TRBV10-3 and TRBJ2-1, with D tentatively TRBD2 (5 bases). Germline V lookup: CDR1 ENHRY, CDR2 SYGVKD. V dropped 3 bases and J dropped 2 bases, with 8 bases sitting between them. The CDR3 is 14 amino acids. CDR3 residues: CAISEKGAYNEQFF. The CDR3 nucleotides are TGTGCCATCAGTGAAAAGGGAGCCTACAATGAGCAGTTCTTC.

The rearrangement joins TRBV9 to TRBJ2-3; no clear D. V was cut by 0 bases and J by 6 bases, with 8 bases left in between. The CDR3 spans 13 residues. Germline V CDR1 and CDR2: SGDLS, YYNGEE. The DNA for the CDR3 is TGTGCCAGCAGCGTAGTCCCAGCTGATACGCAGTATTTT. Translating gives CASSVVPADTQYF. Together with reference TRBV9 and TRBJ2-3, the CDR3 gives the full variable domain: DSGVTQTPKHLITATGQRVTLRCSPRSGDLSVYWYQQSLDQGLQFLIQYYNGEERAKGNILERFSAQQFPDLHSELNLSSLELGDSALYFCASSVVPADTQYFGPGTRLTVL.

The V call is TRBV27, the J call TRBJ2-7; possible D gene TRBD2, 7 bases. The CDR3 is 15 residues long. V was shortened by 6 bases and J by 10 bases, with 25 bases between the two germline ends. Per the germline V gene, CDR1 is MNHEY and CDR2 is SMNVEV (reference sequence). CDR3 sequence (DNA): TGTGCCAGCAGCAGGGGCTTTCCTAGCGGACCAGCTCAGTACTTC. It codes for CASSRGFPSGPAQYF.

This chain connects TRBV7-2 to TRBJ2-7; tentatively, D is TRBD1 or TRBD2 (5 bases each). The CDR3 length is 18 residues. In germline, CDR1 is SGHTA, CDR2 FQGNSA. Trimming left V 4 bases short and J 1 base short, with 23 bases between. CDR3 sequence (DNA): TGTGCCAGCAGCTCCCCCTTCAGGGTGGGAGACGAATCCTACGAGCAGTACTTC. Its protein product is CASSSPFRVGDESYEQYF. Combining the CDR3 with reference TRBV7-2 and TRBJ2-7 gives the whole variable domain GAGVSQSPSNKVTEKGKDVELRCDPISGHTALYWYRQSLGQGLEFLIYFQGNSAPDKSGLPSDRFSAERTGGSVSTLTIQRTQQEDSAVYLCASSSPFRVGDESYEQYFGPGTRLTVT.

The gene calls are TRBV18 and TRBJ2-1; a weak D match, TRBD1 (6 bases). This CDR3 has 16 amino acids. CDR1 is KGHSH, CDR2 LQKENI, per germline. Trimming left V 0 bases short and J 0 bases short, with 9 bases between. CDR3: CASSPPSQGSYNEQFF. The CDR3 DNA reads TGTGCCAGCTCACCACCATCACAGGGCTCCTACAATGAGCAGTTCTTC.

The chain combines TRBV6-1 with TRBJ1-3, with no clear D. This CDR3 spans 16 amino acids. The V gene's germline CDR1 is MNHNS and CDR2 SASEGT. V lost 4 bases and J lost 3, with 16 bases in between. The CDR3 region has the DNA TGTGCCAGCAGTGGAGACCCCCTAGGCAATGGAAACACCATATATTTT. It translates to CASSGDPLGNGNTIYF.

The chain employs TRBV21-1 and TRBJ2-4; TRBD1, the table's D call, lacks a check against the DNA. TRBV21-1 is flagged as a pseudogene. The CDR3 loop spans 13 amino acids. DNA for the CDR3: TGTGCCAGCAGCAACCTCGTGACACCTATTCAGTACTTC. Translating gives CASSNLVTPIQYF.

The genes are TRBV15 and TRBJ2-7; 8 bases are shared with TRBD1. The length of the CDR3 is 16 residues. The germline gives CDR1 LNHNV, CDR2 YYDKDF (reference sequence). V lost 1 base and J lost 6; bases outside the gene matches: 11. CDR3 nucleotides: TGTGCCACCAGCAGAGGAGGACAGGGTGGGACTCGCGAGCAGTACTTC. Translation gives CATSRGGQGGTREQYF.

The CDR3 loop reads CASSIGSGRAPYEQYF. The CDR3 DNA is TGTGCCAGTAGTATCGGTAGCGGGAGGGCCCCCTACGAGCAGTACTTC. The V gene is TRBV19, the J gene TRBJ2-7; 11 bases are a match to TRBD2. Germline V lookup: CDR1 LNHDA, CDR2 SQIVND (reference sequence). The junction had 6 bases not matched to a gene; V was cut back by 3 bases and J by 2 bases. This CDR3 is built from 16 residues. The whole variable domain, filled in from reference TRBV19 and TRBJ2-7, reads DGGITQSPKYLFRKEGQNVTLSCEQNLNHDAMYWYRQDPGQGLRLIYYSQIVNDFQKGDIAEGYSVSREKKESFPLTVTSAQKNPTAFYLCASSIGSGRAPYEQYFGPGTRLTVT.